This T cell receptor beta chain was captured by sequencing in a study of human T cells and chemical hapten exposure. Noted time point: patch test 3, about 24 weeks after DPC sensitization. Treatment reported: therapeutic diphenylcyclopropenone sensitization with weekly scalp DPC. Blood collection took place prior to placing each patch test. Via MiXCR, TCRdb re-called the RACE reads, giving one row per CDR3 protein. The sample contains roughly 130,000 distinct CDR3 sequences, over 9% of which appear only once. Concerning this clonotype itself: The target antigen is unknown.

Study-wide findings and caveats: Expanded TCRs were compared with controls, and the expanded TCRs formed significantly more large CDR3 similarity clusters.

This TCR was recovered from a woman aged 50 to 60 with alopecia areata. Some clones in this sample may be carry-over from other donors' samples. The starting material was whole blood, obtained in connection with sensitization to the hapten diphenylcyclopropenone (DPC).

In nucleotides, the CDR3 is TGCAGTGCTAAAGGACAGGGAGCCTATTACGGCGGTAGCACAGATACGCAGTATTTT. The encoded protein is CSAKGQGAYYGGSTDTQYF. This chain joins TRBV20-1 and TRBJ2-3; 8 bases agree with TRBD1. V gave up 4 bases and J gave up 0 bases; unmatched junction bases: 18. Looked up from germline, CDR1 is DFQATT and CDR2 is SNEGSKA (reference sequence). This CDR3 has 19 residues.